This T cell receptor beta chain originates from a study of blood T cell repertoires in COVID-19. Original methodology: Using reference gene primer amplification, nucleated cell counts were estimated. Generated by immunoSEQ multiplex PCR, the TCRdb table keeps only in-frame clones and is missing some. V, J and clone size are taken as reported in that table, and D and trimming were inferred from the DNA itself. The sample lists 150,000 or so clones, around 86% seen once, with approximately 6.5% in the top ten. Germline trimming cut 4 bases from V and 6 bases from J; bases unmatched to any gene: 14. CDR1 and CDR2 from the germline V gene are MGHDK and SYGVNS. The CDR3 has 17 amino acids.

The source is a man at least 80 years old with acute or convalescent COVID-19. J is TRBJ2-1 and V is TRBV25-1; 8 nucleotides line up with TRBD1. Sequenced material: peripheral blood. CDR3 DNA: TGTGCCAGCAGTGCGACGAACAGGGGGATCGTGGGCAATGAGCAGTTCTTC. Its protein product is CASSATNRGIVGNEQFF.